A selection of T cell receptor beta chains follows, all from one sample in a study of kidney transplant recipient with SARS-CoV-2 infection. One entry per CDR3 protein results from TCRdb running MiXCR on the reads. The sample records approximately 250,000 distinct CDR3 sequences, 29% being singletons. The sample was a blood sample, taken at baseline and around day 110 from a kidney transplant recipient. Every receptor here comes from a male patient between 25 and 39 years old who had COVID-19 and was a kidney transplant recipient. A share of the T cells may be of graft donor origin. CDR3s include the opening cysteine and the closing phenylalanine or tryptophan. Each record gives: V gene, clone size, J gene, D gene, CDR3 protein, CDR3 DNA. A D gene is named only where the DNA matches it firmly. Clone size is given for some rows only: seen once, a few or many times, or a class if the clone is expanded.

TRBV6-6	many	TRBJ1-2	NA	CASSLVQGGRKTYGYTF	TGTGCCAGCAGTCTGGTGCAAGGTGGGAGAAAGACCTATGGCTACACCTTC
TRBV20-1	NA	TRBJ2-3	TRBD2	CSAGPGGGTDTQYF	TGCAGTGCGGGTCCGGGAGGCGGGACAGATACGCAGTATTTT
TRBV6-6	many	TRBJ1-2	NA	CASSYPSNPQGNYGYTF	TGTGCCAGCAGTTACCCCTCTAACCCGCAGGGGAACTATGGCTACACCTTC
TRBV4-1	many	TRBJ2-7	TRBD2	CASSQGLAGVGEQYF	TGCGCCAGCAGCCAAGGGCTAGCGGGAGTAGGAGAGCAGTACTTC
TRBV25-1	many	TRBJ1-2	NA	CASSKVLELGKTYGYTF	TGTGCCAGCAGTAAGGTGCTAGAACTGGGAAAGACCTATGGCTACACCTTC
TRBV12-3/TRBV12-4	many	TRBJ1-2	NA	CASSRGYTAGKTYGYTF	TGTGCCAGCAGTAGAGGGTACACAGCAGGAAAGACCTATGGCTACACCTTC
TRBV6-5	many	TRBJ1-5	NA	CASSIDQGSNQPQHF	TGTGCCAGCAGTATCGACCAGGGGAGCAATCAGCCCCAGCATTTT
TRBV28	many	TRBJ2-7	NA	CASSFSMSDPSSYEQYF	TGTGCCAGCAGTTTCTCGATGTCCGACCCGAGTTCCTACGAGCAGTACTTC
TRBV19	many	TRBJ2-7	TRBD1	CASSIVTGGSYEQYF	TGTGCCAGTAGTATTGTCACAGGGGGCTCCTACGAGCAGTACTTC
TRBV7-1	NA	TRBJ1-2	NA	CASSLATHGGKTYGYTF	TGTGCCAGCAGCCTAGCCACTCACGGGGGAAAGACCTATGGCTACACCTTC
TRBV6-4	NA	TRBJ1-2	NA	CASSSSFSHGKTYGYTF	TGTGCCAGCAGTTCTTCTTTCTCACACGGAAAGACCTATGGCTACACCTTC
TRBV29-1	many	TRBJ1-2	NA	CSVGTGTNYGYTF	TGCAGCGTTGGAACAGGGACTAACTATGGCTACACCTTC
TRBV7-1	many	TRBJ1-2	NA	CASSTGPHEGKTYGYTF	TGTGCCAGCAGCACTGGTCCTCACGAGGGAAAGACCTATGGCTACACCTTC
TRBV20-1	many	TRBJ1-1	NA	CSARGTGINTEAFF	TGCAGTGCTAGAGGAACAGGGATTAACACTGAAGCTTTCTTT
TRBV7-6	few	TRBJ1-2	TRBD1	CASSEGAESRKTYGYTF	TGTGCCAGCAGCGAGGGGGCTGAATCTCGAAAGACCTATGGCTACACCTTC
TRBV7-7	many	TRBJ1-2	NA	CASSFTIKCRKTYGYTF	TGTGCCAGCAGCTTCACCATTAAGTGCCGAAAGACCTATGGCTACACCTTC
TRBV5-1	few	TRBJ2-1	NA	CASSLVRGSGSYNEQFF	TGCGCCAGCAGCTTGGTGAGGGGGTCAGGGTCCTACAATGAGCAGTTCTTC
TRBV9	few	TRBJ2-2	NA	CASSVRQAYTGELFF	TGTGCCAGCAGCGTACGACAGGCCTACACCGGGGAGCTGTTTTTT
TRBV18	many	TRBJ1-2	NA	CASSPLAANYGYTF	TGTGCCAGCTCACCATTGGCAGCCAACTATGGCTACACCTTC
TRBV3-1	few	TRBJ2-2	NA	CASSITCPISGLTGELFF	TGTGCCAGCAGCATAACGTGTCCCATTTCAGGCTTGACCGGGGAGCTGTTTTTT
TRBV5-4	NA	TRBJ2-4	TRBD1	CASSLGTGVKNIQYF	TGTGCCAGCAGCTTGGGGACAGGGGTTAAAAACATTCAGTACTTC
TRBV8-2	few	TRBJ2-6	NA	CGTATRITQSRANVLTF	TGTGGCACCGCGACCAGGATAACACAAAGTCGGGCCAACGTCCTGACTTTC
TRBV3-1	NA	TRBJ2-5	NA	CASSTAYPISSSETQYF	TGTGCCAGCAGCACGGCATATCCCATTTCTTCCTCTGAGACCCAGTACTTC
TRBV10-3	NA	TRBJ2-1	NA	CAISESPGGSRNEQFF	TGTGCCATCAGTGAGTCGCCTGGGGGTAGTAGGAATGAGCAGTTCTTC
TRBV12-3/TRBV12-4	many	TRBJ2-1	NA	CASSEDSDSYNEQFF	TGTGCCAGCAGTGAGGACAGTGATTCCTACAATGAGCAGTTCTTC
TRBV7-9	many	TRBJ1-2	NA	CASSFKGYHGKTYGYTF	TGTGCCAGCAGCTTTAAGGGATACCATGGAAAGACCTATGGCTACACCTTC
TRBV28	few	TRBJ2-3	TRBD2	CASSLGPPGLAGGLRSSTDTQYF	TGTGCCAGCAGTTTAGGGCCGCCGGGACTAGCGGGAGGGCTGAGGTCTAGCACAGATACGCAGTATTTT
TRBV6-2/TRBV6-3	many	TRBJ2-7	TRBD1	CASVRDRGLRPYEQYF	TGTGCCAGTGTTAGGGACAGGGGGCTCCGGCCCTACGAGCAGTACTTC